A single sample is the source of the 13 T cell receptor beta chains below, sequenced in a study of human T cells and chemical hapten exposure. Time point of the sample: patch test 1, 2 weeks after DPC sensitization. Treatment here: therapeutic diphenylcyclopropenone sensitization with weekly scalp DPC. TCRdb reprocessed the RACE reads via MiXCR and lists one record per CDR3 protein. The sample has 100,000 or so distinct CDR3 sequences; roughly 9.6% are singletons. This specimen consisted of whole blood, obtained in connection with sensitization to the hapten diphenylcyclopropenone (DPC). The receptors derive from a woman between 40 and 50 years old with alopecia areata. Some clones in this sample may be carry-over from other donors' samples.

The CDR3 bases are TGTGCCAGCGACCCTGGACTAGCGGGAGGTACAGATACGCAGTATTTT. This gives the protein CASDPGLAGGTDTQYF. The chain uses TRBV2 and TRBJ2-3, with TRBD2 identical over 14 bases. CDR1 is SNHLY and CDR2 is FYNNEI in the germline V gene. The CDR3 length is 16 residues. V shed 8 bases and J 3 bases; nucleotides not matched to a gene: 7.

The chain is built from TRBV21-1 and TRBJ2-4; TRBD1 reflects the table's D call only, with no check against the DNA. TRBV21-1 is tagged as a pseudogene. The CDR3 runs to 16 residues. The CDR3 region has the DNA TGTGCCAGCAGCAAAGCGGGACAAGTAGCCAAAAACATTCAGTACTTC. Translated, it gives CASSKAGQVAKNIQYF.

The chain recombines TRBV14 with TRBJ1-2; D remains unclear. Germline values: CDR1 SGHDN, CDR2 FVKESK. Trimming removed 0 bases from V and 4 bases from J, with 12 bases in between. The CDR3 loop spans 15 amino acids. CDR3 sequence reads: CASSQEERRIYGYTF. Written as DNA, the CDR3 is TGTGCCAGCAGCCAAGAGGAGCGGCGGATCTATGGCTACACCTTC.

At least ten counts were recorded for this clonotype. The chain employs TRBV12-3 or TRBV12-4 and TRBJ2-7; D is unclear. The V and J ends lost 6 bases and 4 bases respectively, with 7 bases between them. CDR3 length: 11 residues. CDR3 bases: TGTGCCAGCAGGCGAACGTACGAGCAGTACTTC. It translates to CASRRTYEQYF.

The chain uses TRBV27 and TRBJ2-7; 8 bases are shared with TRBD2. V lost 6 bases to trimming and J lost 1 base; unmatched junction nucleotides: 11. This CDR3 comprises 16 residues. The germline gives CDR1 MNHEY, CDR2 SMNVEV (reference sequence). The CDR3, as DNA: TGTGCCAGCAGCCCCGAAGGGGCGGGGGGATCCTACGAGCAGTACTTC. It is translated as CASSPEGAGGSYEQYF.

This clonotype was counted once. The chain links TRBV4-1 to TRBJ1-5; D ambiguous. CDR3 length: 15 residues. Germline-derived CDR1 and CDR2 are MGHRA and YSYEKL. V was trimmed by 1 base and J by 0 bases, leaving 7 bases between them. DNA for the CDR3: TGCGCCAGCAGCCAAGGGGGATTTAGCAATCAGCCCCAGCATTTT. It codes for CASSQGGFSNQPQHF.

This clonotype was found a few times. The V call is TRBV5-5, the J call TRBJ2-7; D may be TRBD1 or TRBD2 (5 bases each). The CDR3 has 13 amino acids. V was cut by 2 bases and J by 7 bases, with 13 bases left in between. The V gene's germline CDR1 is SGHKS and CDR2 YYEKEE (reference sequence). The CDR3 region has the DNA TGTGCCAGCAGCTTTCAAGGGGAGAGGGAGCAGTACTTC. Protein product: CASSFQGEREQYF. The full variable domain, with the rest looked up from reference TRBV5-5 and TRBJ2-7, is DAGVTQSPTHLIKTRGQQVTLRCSPISGHKSVSWYQQVLGQGPQFIFQYYEKEERGRGNFPDRFSARQFPNYSSELNVNALLLGDSALYLCASSFQGEREQYFGPGTRLTVT.

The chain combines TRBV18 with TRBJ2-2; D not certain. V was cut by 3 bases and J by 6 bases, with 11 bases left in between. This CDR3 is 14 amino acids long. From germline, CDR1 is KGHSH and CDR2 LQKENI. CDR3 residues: CASSPNPGAGELFF. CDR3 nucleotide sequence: TGTGCCAGCTCACCGAACCCCGGTGCCGGGGAGCTGTTTTTT.

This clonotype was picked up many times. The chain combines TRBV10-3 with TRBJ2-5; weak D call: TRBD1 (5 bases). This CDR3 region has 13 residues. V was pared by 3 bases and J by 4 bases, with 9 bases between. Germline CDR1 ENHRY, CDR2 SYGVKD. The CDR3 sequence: CAISERQGETQYF. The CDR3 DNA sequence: TGTGCCATCAGTGAAAGGCAGGGAGAGACCCAGTACTTC.

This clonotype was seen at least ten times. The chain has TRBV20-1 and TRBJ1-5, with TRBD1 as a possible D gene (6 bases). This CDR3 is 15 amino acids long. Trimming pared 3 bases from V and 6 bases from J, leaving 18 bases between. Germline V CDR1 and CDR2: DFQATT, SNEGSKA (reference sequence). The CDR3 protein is CSASGGGGGIQPQHF. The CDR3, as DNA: TGCAGTGCTAGTGGTGGGGGCGGAGGCATTCAGCCCCAGCATTTT.

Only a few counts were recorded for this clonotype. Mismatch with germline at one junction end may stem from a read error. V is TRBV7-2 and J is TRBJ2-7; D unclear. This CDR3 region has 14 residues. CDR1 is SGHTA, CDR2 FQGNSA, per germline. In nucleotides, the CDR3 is TGTGCCAGCACCTTAAAGACCAGTTCCTACGAGCAGTACTTC. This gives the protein CASTLKTSSYEQYF.

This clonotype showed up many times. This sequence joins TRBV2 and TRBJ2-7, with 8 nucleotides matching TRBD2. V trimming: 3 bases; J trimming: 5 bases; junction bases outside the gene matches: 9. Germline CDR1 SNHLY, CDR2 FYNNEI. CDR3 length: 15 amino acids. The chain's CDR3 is CASSDPGLALDEQYF. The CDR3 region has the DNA TGTGCCAGCAGTGACCCCGGACTAGCTTTGGACGAGCAGTACTTC. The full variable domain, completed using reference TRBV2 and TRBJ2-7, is EPEVTQTPSHQVTQMGQEVILRCVPISNHLYFYWYRQILGQKVEFLVSFYNNEISEKSEIFDDQFSVERPDGSNFTLKIRSTKLEDSAMYFCASSDPGLALDEQYFGPGTRLTVT.

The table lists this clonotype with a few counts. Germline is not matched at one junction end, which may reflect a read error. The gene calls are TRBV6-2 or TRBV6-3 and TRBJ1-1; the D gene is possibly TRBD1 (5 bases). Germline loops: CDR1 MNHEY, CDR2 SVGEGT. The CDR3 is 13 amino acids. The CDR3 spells CASSYFRATEVFF. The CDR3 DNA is TGTGCCAGCAGTTACTTCAGGGCCACTGAAGTTTTCTTT.